The TCR beta chain under discussion was sequenced for a study of tumor-infiltrating lymphocytes in primary liver carcinoma. About the study: T1-T3 N0M0 was the stage of the tumors, which were 4.2 to 10 cm across. Study-wide points: Blood trailed tumors significantly in top-250-clone fraction (p = 0.039).

Co-extraction of RNA and DNA was performed on roughly 17-32 mg of unsorted bulk tissue. Surgeons resected the patients' primary liver carcinomas. With regard to this clonotype: Its antigen is not identified.

Making TCR beta cDNA involved approximately 510 ng total RNA and a constant-region primer. Libraries of TCR beta came from three nested multiplex PCR rounds with slightly modified ARM-PCR. TRBV1-TRBV30 forward and Cbeta reverse primers drove the first two approximately 10-cycle rounds. TCRdb itself ran the multiplex PCR reads through MiXCR, one entry per CDR3 protein. Seen here are about 92,000 distinct CDR3 sequences, 65% to 70% observed once, and the top ten hold around 26%. Germline CDR1 SEHNR, CDR2 FQNEAQ (reference sequence). This CDR3 is 15 amino acids long. V shed 6 bases, J shed 4 bases, and the junction held 7 bases outside the gene matches.

The source of this sequence is a man aged 35-49 years with primary liver carcinoma and hepatitis B virus infection. This chain uses TRBV7-9 with TRBJ1-4; 8 bases align to TRBD1. The source material was tumor-adjacent normal liver tissue. The CDR3 coding sequence is TGTGCCAGCAGGCTCGGGACAGGAAATAATGAAAAACTGTTTTTT. Translated: CASRLGTGNNEKLFF. The whole variable domain, filled in from reference TRBV7-9 and TRBJ1-4, reads DTGVSQNPRHKITKRGQNVTFRCDPISEHNRLYWYRQTLGQGPEFLTYFQNEAQLEKSRLLSDRFSAERPKGSFSTLEIQRTEQGDSAMYLCASRLGTGNNEKLFFGSGTQLSVL.